Below, one TCR beta chain is given with its context. Its antigen is still unknown. The entry originates in a study of identical twins. Study-level results: There were fewer insertions in abundant cord blood beta clonotypes, but memory repertoires showed no such pattern.

Per germline, CDR1 KGHDR and CDR2 SFDVKD. Between the trimmed V and J ends, which lost 6 bases and 1 base, there was a span of 3 bases. The CDR3 spans 11 residues. One entry per CDR3 protein, called by TCRdb with MiXCR from the 5' RACE reads. The sample yields 1.5 million to 2 million distinct CDR3 sequences, roughly a third seen once. This receptor was obtained from a newborn girl in good health. The chain recombines TRBV24-1 with TRBJ2-7; D is unclear. Sample: cord blood. In nucleotides, the CDR3 is TGTGCCACCAGTAGGTCCTACGAGCAGTACTTC. Residues: CATSRSYEQYF.